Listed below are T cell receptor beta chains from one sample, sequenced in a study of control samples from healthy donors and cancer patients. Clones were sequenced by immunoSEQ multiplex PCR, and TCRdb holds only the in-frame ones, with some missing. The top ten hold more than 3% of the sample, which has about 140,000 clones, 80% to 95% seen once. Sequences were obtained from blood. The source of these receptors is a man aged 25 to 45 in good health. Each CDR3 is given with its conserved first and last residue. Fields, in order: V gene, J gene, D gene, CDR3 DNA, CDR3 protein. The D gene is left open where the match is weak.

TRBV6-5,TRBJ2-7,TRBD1,TGTGCCAGCAGGATGGACAGGGGTAGCTCCTACGAGCAGTACTTC,CASRMDRGSSYEQYF
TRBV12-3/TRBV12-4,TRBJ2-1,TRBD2,TGTGCCAGCAGGTCGACTAGCGGGCAGCAGTTCTTC,CASRSTSGQQFF
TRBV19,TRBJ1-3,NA,TGTGCCAGTATTAACTCAGGAAGTGGAAACACCATATATTTT,CASINSGSGNTIYF
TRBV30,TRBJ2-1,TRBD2,TGTGCCTGGACCCAGCGGGGGGGCGGTAATGAGCAGTTCTTC,CAWTQRGGGNEQFF
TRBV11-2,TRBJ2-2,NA,TGTGCCAGCAGCTACGGGACGTCCGGGGAGCTGTTTTTT,CASSYGTSGELFF
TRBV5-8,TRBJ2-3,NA,TGTGCCAGCAGCTTGGCTAGCGGCACAGATACGCAGTATTTT,CASSLASGTDTQYF
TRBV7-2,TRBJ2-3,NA,TGTGCCAGCAGCTTAGACAGGGCGTACACAGATACGCAGTATTTT,CASSLDRAYTDTQYF
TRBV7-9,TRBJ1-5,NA,TGTGCCAGCAGCTTACTAGGCGGGCCCCAGCATTTT,CASSLLGGPQHF
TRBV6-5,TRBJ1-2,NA,TGTGCCAGCAGTCGGACTGACAGGAATGGCTACACCTTC,CASSRTDRNGYTF
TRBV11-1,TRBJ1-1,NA,TGTGCCAGCAGTTTACTAAAGGGTCGTGGTTCTGAAGCTTTCTTT,CASSLLKGRGSEAFF
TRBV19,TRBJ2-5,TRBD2,TGTGCCAGTAGTATAGCTGGGGGGGGAGAGACCCAGTACTTC,CASSIAGGGETQYF
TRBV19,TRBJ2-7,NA,TGTGCCACCGTCAGGGTGATCTACGAGCAGTACTTC,CATVRVIYEQYF
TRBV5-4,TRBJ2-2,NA,TGTGCCAGCAGCCGGGACTCGAACACCGGGGAGCTGTTTTTT,CASSRDSNTGELFF
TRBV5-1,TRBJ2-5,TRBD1,TGCGCCAGCAGCCCGACAGGGGGCGAAGAGACCCAGTACTTC,CASSPTGGEETQYF
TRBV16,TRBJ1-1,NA,TGTGCCAGCAGCCAAATAGGCGACAGTTTGACTGAAGCTTTCTTT,CASSQIGDSLTEAFF